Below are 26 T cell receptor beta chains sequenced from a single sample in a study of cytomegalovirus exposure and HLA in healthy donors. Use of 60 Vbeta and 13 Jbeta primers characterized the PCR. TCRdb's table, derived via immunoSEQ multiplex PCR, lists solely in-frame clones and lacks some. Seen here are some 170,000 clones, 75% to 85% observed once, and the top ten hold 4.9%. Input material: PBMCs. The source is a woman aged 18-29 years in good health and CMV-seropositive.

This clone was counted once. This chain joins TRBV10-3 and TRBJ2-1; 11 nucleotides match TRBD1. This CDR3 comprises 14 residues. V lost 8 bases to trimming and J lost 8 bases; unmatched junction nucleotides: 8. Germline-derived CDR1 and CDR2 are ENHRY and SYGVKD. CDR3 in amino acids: CAILGQGARDEQFF. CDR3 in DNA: TGTGCCATCCTCGGACAGGGGGCGCGGGATGAGCAGTTCTTC.

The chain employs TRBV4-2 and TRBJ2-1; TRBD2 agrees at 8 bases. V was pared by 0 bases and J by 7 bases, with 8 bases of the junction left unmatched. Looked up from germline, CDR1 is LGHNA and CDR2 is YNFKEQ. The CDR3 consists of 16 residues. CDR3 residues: CASSQDQLAASNEQFF. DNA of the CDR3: TGTGCCAGCAGCCAAGATCAACTAGCGGCTTCTAATGAGCAGTTCTTC.

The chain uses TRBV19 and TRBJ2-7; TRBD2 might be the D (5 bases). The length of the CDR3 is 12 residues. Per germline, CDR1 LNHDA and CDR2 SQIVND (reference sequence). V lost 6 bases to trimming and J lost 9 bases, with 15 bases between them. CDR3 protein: CASREAVGRQYF. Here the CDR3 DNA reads TGTGCCAGTAGGGAGGCGGTCGGTAGGCAGTACTTC.

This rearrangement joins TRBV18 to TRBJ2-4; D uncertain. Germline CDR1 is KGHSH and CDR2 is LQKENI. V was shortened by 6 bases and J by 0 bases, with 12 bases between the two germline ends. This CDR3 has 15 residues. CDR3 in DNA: TGTGCCAGCTCCCCCAGGTCTCAAGCCAAAAACATTCAGTACTTC. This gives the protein CASSPRSQAKNIQYF. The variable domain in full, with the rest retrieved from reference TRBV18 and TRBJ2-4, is NAGVMQNPRHLVRRRGQEARLRCSPMKGHSHVYWYRQLPEEGLKFMVYLQKENIIDESGMPKERFSAEFPKEGPSILRIQQVVRGDSAAYFCASSPRSQAKNIQYFGAGTRLSVL.

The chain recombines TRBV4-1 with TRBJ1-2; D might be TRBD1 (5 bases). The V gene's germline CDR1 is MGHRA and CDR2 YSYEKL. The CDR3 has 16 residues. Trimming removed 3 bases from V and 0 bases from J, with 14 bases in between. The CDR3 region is CASSQEGVAANYGYTF. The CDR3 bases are TGCGCCAGCAGCCAGGAAGGGGTGGCGGCTAACTATGGCTACACCTTC.

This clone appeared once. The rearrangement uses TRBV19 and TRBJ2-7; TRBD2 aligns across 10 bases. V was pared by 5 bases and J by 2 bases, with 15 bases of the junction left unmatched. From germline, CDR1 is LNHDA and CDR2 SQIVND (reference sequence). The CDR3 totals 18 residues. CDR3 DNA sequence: TGTGCCAGTAGTCCCTCGGGAAGCGGGGGGGCGGTCGCCTACGAGCAGTACTTC. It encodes CASSPSGSGGAVAYEQYF.

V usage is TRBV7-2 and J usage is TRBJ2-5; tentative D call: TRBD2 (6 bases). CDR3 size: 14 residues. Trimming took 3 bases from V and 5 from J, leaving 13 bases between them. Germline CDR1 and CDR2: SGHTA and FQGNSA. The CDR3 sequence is CASSLWPGRETQYF. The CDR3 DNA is TGTGCCAGCAGCTTGTGGCCGGGGAGGGAGACCCAGTACTTC.

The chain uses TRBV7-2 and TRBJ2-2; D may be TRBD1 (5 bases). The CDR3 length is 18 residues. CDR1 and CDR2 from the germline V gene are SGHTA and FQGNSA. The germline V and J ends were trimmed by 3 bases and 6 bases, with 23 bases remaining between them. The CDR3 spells CASSFLFPRVTGSGELFF. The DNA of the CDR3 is TGTGCCAGCAGCTTCCTTTTCCCCAGGGTCACCGGGTCCGGGGAGCTGTTTTTT.

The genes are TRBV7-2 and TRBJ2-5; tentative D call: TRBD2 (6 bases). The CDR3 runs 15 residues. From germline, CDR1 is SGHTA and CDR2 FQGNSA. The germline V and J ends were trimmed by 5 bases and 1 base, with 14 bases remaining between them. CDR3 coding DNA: TGTGCCAGCAGCGCCAATCCCGGGAGCCAAGAGACCCAGTACTTC. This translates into CASSANPGSQETQYF.

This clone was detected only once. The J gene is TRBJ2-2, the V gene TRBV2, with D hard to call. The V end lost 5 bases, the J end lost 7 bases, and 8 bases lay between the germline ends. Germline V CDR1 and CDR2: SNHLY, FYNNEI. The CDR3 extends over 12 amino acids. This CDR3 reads CASSPLLGELFF. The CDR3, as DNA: TGTGCCAGCAGTCCACTACTCGGGGAGCTGTTTTTT.

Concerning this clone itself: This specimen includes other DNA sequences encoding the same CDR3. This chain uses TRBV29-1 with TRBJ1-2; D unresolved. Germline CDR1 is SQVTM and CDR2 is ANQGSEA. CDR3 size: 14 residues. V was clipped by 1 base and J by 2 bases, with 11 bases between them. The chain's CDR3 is CSVEGRGRNYGYTF. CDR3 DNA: TGCAGCGTTGAAGGGCGGGGTAGAAACTATGGCTACACCTTC.

CDR3 bases: TGTGCCAGCACCCAAACAGGGGTCTCCTACGAGCAGTACTTC. It yields the protein CASTQTGVSYEQYF. The gene calls are TRBV7-2 and TRBJ2-7; 7 bases are shared with TRBD1. There are 14 residues in the CDR3. J lost 0 bases, V lost 7 bases, and 6 bases had no gene match. Germline V lookup: CDR1 SGHTA, CDR2 FQGNSA.

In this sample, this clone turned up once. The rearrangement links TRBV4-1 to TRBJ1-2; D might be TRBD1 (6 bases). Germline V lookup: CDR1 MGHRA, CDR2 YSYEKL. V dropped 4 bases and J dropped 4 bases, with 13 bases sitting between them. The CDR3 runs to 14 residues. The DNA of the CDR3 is TGCGCCAGCAGCCGGACAGAAGGCGGCTATGGCTACACCTTC. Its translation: CASSRTEGGYGYTF.

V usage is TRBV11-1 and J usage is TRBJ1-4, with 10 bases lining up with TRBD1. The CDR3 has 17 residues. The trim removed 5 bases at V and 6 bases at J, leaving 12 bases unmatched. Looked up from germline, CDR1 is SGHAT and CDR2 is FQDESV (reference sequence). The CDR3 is CASSLTPGQGKHEKLFF. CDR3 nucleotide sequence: TGTGCCAGCAGCCTAACTCCGGGACAGGGGAAACATGAAAAACTGTTTTTT.

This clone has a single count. The CDR3 coding sequence is TGTGCCAGCAGCTCGCCTCAGGGGAGAGATAATGAAAAACTGTTTTTT. Protein: CASSSPQGRDNEKLFF. The rearrangement joins TRBV7-9 to TRBJ1-4, with D maybe TRBD1 (6 bases). Germline V gives CDR1 SEHNR, CDR2 FQNEAQ (reference sequence). The CDR3 length is 16 residues. V dropped 4 bases and J dropped 4 bases, with 16 bases sitting between them.

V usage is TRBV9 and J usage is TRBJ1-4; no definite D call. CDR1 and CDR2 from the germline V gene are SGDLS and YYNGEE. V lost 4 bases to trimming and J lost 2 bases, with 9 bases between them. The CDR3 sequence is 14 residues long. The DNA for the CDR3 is TGTGCCAGCAGCTCCCCCTCGACTAATGAAAAACTGTTTTTT. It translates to CASSSPSTNEKLFF.

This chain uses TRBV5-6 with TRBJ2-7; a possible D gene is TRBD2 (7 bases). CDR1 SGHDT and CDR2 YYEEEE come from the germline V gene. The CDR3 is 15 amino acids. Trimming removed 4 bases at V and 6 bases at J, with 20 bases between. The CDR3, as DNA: TGTGCCAGCAGCCTGGGGGGGCAGGGTCTTTCCGAGCAGTACTTC. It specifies CASSLGGQGLSEQYF.

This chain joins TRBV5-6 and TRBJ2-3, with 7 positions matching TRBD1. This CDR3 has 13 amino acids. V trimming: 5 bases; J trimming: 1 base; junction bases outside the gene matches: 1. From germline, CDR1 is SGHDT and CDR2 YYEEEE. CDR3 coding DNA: TGTGCCAGCAGAGACAGGGGCACAGATACGCAGTATTTT. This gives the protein CASRDRGTDTQYF.

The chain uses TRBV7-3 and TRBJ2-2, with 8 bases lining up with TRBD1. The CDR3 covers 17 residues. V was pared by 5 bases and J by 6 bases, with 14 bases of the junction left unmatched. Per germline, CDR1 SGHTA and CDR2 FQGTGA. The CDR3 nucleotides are TGTGCCAGCAGCGCTCCCTCGACAGGGGTTGTATCCGGGGAGCTGTTTTTT. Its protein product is CASSAPSTGVVSGELFF. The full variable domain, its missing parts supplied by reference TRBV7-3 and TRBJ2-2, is GAGVSQTPSNKVTEKGKYVELRCDPISGHTALYWYRQSLGQGPEFLIYFQGTGAADDSGLPNDRFFAVRPEGSVSTLKIQRTERGDSAVYLCASSAPSTGVVSGELFFGEGSRLTVL.

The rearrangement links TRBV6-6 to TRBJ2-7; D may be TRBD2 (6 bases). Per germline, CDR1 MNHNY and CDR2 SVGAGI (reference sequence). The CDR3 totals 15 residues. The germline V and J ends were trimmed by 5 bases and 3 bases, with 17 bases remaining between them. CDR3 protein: CASSQGGGEFYEQYF. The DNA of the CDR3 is TGTGCCAGCAGTCAAGGCGGAGGGGAGTTCTACGAGCAGTACTTC.

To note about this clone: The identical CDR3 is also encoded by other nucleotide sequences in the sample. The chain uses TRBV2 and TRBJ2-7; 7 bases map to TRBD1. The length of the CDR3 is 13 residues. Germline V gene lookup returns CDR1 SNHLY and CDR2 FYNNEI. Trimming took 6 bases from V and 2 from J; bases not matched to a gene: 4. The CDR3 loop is CASRVDRAYEQYF. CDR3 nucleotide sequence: TGTGCCAGCAGAGTAGACAGGGCCTACGAGCAGTACTTC.

The CDR3 DNA is TGCGCCAGCAGCCCGGACTCCGAAAGAATTAATTCACCCCTCCACTTT. Translating gives CASSPDSERINSPLHF. The J gene is TRBJ1-6, the V gene TRBV5-1; D not certain. V shed 4 bases and J shed 6 bases, with 17 bases lying between them. The CDR3 is 16 amino acids. Germline CDR1 and CDR2: SGHRS and YFSETQ.

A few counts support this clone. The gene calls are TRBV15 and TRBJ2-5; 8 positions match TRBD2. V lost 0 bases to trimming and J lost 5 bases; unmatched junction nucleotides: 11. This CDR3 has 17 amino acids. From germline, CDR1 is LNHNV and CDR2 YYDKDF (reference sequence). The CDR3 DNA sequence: TGTGCCACCAGCAGAGATTTGGCGGGGGGTGGGGATGAGACCCAGTACTTC. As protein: CATSRDLAGGGDETQYF.

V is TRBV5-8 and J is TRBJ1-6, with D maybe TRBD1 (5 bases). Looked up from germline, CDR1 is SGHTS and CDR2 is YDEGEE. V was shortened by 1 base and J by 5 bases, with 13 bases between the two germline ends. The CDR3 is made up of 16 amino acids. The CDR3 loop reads CASSLTHVQDNSPLHF. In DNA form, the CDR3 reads TGTGCCAGCAGCTTGACTCACGTACAGGATAATTCACCCCTCCACTTT.

The CDR3 DNA reads TGTGCCAGTAGTCCCGAAACAGGTATGAGCAATCAGCCCCAGCATTTT. It codes for CASSPETGMSNQPQHF. The chain recombines TRBV19 with TRBJ1-5, with TRBD1 as a possible D gene (5 bases). Germline CDR1 reads LNHDA; CDR2 reads SQIVND (reference sequence). The length of the CDR3 is 16 residues. With 5 bases removed from V and 1 base from J, the gap between germline ends came to 15 bases.

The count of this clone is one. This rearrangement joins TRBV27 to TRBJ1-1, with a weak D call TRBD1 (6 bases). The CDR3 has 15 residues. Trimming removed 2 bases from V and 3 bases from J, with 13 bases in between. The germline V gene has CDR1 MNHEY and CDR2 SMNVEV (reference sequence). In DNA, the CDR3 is TGTGCCAGCAGTTTAATGGGGGCGCTGGACACTGAAGCTTTCTTT. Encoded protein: CASSLMGALDTEAFF.